A selection of T cell receptor beta chains follows, all from one sample in a study of blood T cell repertoires in COVID-19. Produced via immunoSEQ multiplex PCR; TCRdb's table is partial and in-frame only. The sample lists 300,000 to 350,000 clones; about nine tenths were seen once. Specimen: peripheral blood. The receptors come from a woman aged 25 to 39 with COVID-19, enrolled during active disease. The CDR3 runs from the conserved cysteine through the conserved F or W. A D gene is named only where the DNA matches it firmly. Rows may omit the clone size; those that give it use once, few, many or a size class.

CDR3: CASSVTGTGLAGELFF; DNA: TGTGCCAGCAGCGTAACCGGGACAGGGTTAGCCGGGGAGCTGTTTTTT; length: 16; V: TRBV11-3; size: -; J: TRBJ2-2; D: TRBD1
CDR3: CASNLAGTDTQYF; DNA: TGTGCCAGCAATCTAGCAGGCACAGATACGCAGTATTTT; length: 13; V: TRBV3-1/TRBV3-2; size: -; J: TRBJ2-3; D: -
CDR3: CASRAQGLWGANVLTF; DNA: TGTGCCAGTAGGGCTCAGGGACTGTGGGGGGCCAACGTCCTGACTTTC; length: 16; V: TRBV19; size: -; J: TRBJ2-6; D: -
CDR3: CASSLDGTGYEQYF; DNA: TGCGCCAGCAGCTTGGACGGGACAGGGTACGAGCAGTACTTC; length: 14; V: TRBV5-1; size: -; J: TRBJ2-7; D: TRBD1
CDR3: CASTQGWGNTEAFF; DNA: TGTGCCTCAACACAGGGATGGGGGAACACTGAAGCTTTCTTT; length: 14; V: TRBV30; size: -; J: TRBJ1-1; D: -
CDR3: CASSLTVNYGYTF; DNA: TGTGCCAGCAGCTTGACAGTTAACTATGGCTACACCTTC; length: 13; V: TRBV12-3/TRBV12-4; size: -; J: TRBJ1-2; D: -
CDR3: CASTHGLYEQYF; DNA: TGTGCCAGCACCCATGGACTCTACGAGCAGTACTTC; length: 12; V: TRBV12-3/TRBV12-4; size: -; J: TRBJ2-7; D: -
CDR3: CASSRNPGAGDGETQYF; DNA: TGCGCCAGCAGCCGCAACCCGGGGGCGGGAGATGGAGAGACCCAGTACTTC; length: 17; V: TRBV5-1; size: -; J: TRBJ2-5; D: -
CDR3: CATSDPGQGVQEQFF; DNA: TGTGCCACCAGTGACCCGGGACAGGGGGTACAAGAGCAGTTCTTC; length: 15; V: TRBV24-1; size: -; J: TRBJ2-1; D: TRBD1
CDR3: CASTLGTSGRGTQYF; DNA: TGTGCCAGCACCTTGGGAACTAGCGGTCGAGGGACCCAGTACTTC; length: 15; V: TRBV11-2; size: -; J: TRBJ2-5; D: TRBD2
CDR3: CASSLSRGTDTQYF; DNA: TGTGCCAGCAGCTTAAGCAGGGGCACAGATACGCAGTATTTT; length: 14; V: TRBV5-4; size: -; J: TRBJ2-3; D: -
CDR3: CASSQAGASEKLFF; DNA: TGCGCCAGCAGCCAAGCAGGGGCAAGTGAAAAACTGTTTTTT; length: 14; V: TRBV4-1; size: -; J: TRBJ1-4; D: -
CDR3: CASSSDQLALYNEQFF; DNA: TGTGCCAGCAGCTCGGACCAACTAGCGCTCTACAATGAGCAGTTCTTC; length: 16; V: TRBV5-5; size: -; J: TRBJ2-1; D: TRBD2
CDR3: CASGRRLAGDEQYF; DNA: TGTGCCAGCGGTAGAAGACTAGCGGGAGACGAGCAGTACTTC; length: 14; V: TRBV6-5; size: once; J: TRBJ2-7; D: TRBD2
CDR3: CASSRDRGPSEAFF; DNA: TGCGCCAGCAGCAGGGACAGGGGGCCCTCTGAAGCTTTCTTT; length: 14; V: TRBV5-1; size: -; J: TRBJ1-1; D: TRBD1
CDR3: CASSQELNLSEQYF; DNA: TGTGCCAGCAGCCAAGAATTAAATCTGAGCGAGCAGTACTTC; length: 14; V: TRBV3-1/TRBV3-2; size: -; J: TRBJ2-7; D: -
CDR3: CASSPLFEQFF; DNA: TGTGCCAGCAGCCCCTTATTTGAGCAGTTCTTC; length: 11; V: TRBV12-3/TRBV12-4; size: -; J: TRBJ2-1; D: -
CDR3: CSASQGGLGTGELFF; DNA: TGCAGTGCTAGTCAGGGGGGTCTAGGCACCGGGGAGCTGTTTTTT; length: 15; V: TRBV20-1; size: -; J: TRBJ2-2; D: -
CDR3: CASSLRTGIFEKLFF; DNA: TGTGCCAGCAGTTTACGTACGGGGATTTTCGAAAAACTGTTTTTT; length: 15; V: TRBV28; size: -; J: TRBJ1-4; D: -
CDR3: CASSLDRDQPQHF; DNA: TGTGCCAGCAGCTTAGATCGAGATCAGCCCCAGCATTTT; length: 13; V: TRBV11-2; size: -; J: TRBJ1-5; D: -
CDR3: CASSLSSRPYEQYF; DNA: TGTGCCAGCAGTCTGTCTAGCCGGCCCTACGAGCAGTACTTC; length: 14; V: TRBV25-1; size: -; J: TRBJ2-7; D: -
CDR3: CASSLFFGGWQELFF; DNA: TGTGCCAGCAGTTTATTCTTTGGCGGGTGGCAGGAGCTGTTTTTT; length: 15; V: TRBV28; size: -; J: TRBJ2-2; D: -
CDR3: CASSQRTSASYNEQFF; DNA: TGCGCCAGCAGCCAACGGACTAGCGCTTCCTACAATGAGCAGTTCTTC; length: 16; V: TRBV4-1; size: -; J: TRBJ2-1; D: TRBD2